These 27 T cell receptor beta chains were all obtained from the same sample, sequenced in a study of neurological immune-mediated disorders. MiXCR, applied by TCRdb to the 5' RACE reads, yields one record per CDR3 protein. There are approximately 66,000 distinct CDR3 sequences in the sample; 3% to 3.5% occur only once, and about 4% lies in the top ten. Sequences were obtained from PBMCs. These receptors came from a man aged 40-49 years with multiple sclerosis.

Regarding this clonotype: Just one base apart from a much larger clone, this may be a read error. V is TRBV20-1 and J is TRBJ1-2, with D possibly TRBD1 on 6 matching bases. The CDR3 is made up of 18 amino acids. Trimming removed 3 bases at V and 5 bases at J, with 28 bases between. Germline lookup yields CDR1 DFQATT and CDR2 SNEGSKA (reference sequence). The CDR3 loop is CSARGPGRGALQRYGYTF. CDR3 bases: TGCAGTGCTAGGGGGCCGGGACGGGGGGCCCTCCAGCGGTATGGCTACACCTTC.

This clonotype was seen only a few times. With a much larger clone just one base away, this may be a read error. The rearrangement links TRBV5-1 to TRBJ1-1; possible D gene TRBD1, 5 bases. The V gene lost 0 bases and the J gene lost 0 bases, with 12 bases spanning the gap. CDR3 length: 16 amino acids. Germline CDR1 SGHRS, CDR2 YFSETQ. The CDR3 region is CASSLDQGGMNTEAFF. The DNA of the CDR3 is TGCGCCAGCAGCTTGGACCAGGGAGGCATGAACACTGAAGCTTTCTTT.

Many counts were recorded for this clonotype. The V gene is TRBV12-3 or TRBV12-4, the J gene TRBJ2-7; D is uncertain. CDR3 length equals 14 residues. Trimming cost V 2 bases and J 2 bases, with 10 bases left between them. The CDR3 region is CASSLKAGPYEQYF. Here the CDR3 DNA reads TGTGCCAGCAGTTTAAAGGCAGGCCCCTACGAGCAGTACTTC.

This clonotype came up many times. CDR3 in amino acids: CSAQLAGVGGELFF. CDR3 in DNA: TGCAGTGCGCAACTAGCGGGAGTAGGCGGGGAGCTGTTTTTT. The chain joins TRBV20-1 to TRBJ2-2, with 11 bases aligning to TRBD2. V lost 6 bases, J lost 7 bases, and 7 bases stayed unmatched. Germline V gene lookup returns CDR1 DFQATT and CDR2 SNEGSKA (reference sequence). This CDR3 has 14 residues.

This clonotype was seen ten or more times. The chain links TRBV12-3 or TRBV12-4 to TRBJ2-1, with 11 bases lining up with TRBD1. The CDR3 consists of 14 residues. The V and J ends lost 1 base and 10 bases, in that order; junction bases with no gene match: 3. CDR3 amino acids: CASSLVGTGGEQFF. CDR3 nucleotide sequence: TGTGCCAGCAGTTTAGTCGGGACAGGGGGGGAGCAGTTCTTC.

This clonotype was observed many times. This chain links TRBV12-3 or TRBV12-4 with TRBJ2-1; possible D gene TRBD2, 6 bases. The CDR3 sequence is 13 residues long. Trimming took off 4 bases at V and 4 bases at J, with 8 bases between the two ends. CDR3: CASSSLAYNEQFF. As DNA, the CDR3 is TGTGCCAGCAGTTCTCTAGCGTACAATGAGCAGTTCTTC.

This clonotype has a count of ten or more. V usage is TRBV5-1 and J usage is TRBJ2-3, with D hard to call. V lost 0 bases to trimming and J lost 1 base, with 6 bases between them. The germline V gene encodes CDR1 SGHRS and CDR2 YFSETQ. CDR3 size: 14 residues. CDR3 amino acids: CASSLDDGTDTQYF. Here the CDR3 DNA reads TGCGCCAGCAGCTTGGACGACGGCACAGATACGCAGTATTTT.

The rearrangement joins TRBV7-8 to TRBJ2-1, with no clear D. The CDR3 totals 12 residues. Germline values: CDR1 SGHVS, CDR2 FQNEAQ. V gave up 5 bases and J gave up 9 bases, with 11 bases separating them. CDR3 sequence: CASSPTQLEQFF. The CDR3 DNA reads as TGTGCCAGCAGCCCAACTCAGCTTGAGCAGTTCTTC.

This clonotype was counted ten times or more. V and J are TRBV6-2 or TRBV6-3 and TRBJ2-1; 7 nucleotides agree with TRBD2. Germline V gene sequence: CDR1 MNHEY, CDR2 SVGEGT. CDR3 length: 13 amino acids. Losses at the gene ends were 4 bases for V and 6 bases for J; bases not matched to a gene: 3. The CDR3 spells CASSSSGLNEQFF. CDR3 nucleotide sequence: TGTGCCAGCAGTTCTAGCGGTCTCAATGAGCAGTTCTTC.

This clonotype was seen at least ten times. DNA of the CDR3: TGTGCCAGCAGTTTCAGGGGACCGCGGGAGGGCTACAATGAGCAGTTCTTC. This sequence encodes CASSFRGPREGYNEQFF. This chain connects TRBV12-3 or TRBV12-4 to TRBJ2-1; 9 bases map to TRBD2. The J segment lost 3 bases and the V segment lost 3 bases, leaving 9 bases of the junction unmatched. The CDR3 loop spans 17 amino acids.

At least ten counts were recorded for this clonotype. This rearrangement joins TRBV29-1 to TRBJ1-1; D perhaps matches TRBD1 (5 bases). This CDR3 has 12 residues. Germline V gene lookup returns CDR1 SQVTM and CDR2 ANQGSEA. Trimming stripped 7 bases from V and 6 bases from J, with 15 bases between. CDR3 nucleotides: TGCAGCGCGGGACCTAAGGTCGCTGAAGCTTTCTTT. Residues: CSAGPKVAEAFF. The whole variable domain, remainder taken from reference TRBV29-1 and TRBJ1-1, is SAVISQKPSRDICQRGTSLTIQCQVDSQVTMMFWYRQQPGQSLTLIATANQGSEATYESGFVIDKFPISRPNLTFSTLTVSNMSPEDSSIYLCSAGPKVAEAFFGQGTRLTVV.

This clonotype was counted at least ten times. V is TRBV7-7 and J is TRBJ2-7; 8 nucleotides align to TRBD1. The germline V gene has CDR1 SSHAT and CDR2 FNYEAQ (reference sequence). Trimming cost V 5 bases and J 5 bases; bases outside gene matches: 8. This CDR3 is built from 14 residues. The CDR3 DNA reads TGTGCCAGCAGCCCTGGACAGGGTGGCAACGAGCAGTACTTC. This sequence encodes CASSPGQGGNEQYF.

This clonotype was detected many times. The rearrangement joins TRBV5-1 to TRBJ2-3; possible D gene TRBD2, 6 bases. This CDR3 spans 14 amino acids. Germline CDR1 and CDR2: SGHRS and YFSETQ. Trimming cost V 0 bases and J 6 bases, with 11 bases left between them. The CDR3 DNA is TGCGCCAGCAGCTTGGACCCCGGGAGTGATACGCAGTATTTT. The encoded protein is CASSLDPGSDTQYF.

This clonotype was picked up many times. The CDR3 protein is CASSQKPLDGPEAFF. The DNA of the CDR3 is TGTGCCAGCAGCCAAAAGCCCTTGGACGGCCCAGAAGCTTTCTTT. The genes are TRBV14 and TRBJ1-1; the D is unclear. The germline V gene has CDR1 SGHDN and CDR2 FVKESK. V gave up 2 bases and J gave up 8 bases, with 18 bases separating them. CDR3 length equals 15 residues.

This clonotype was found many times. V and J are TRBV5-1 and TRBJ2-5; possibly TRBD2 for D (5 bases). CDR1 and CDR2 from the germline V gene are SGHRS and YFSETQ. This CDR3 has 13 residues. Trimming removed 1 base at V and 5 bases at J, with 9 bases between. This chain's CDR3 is CASSLSPGETQYF. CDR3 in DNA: TGCGCCAGCAGCTTGTCCCCGGGGGAGACCCAGTACTTC.

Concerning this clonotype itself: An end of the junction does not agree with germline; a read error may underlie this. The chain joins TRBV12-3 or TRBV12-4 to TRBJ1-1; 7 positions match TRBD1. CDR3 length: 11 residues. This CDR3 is CTSWSAGQPVF. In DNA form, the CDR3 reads TGTACCAGCTGGTCCGCGGGACAGCCTGTATTT.

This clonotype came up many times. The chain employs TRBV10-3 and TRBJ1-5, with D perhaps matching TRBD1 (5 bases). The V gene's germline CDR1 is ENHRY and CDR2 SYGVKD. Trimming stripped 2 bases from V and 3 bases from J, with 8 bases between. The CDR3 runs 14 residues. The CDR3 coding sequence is TGTGCCATCAGTGAGGGACAAAACAATCAGCCCCAGCATTTT. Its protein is CAISEGQNNQPQHF.

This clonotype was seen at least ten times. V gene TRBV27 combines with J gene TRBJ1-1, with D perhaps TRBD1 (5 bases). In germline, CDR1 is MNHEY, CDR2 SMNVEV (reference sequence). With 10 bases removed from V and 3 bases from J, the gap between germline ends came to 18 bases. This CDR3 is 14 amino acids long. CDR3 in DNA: TGTGCCACCATGGGGGGGAGGACGTACACTGAAGCTTTCTTT. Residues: CATMGGRTYTEAFF.

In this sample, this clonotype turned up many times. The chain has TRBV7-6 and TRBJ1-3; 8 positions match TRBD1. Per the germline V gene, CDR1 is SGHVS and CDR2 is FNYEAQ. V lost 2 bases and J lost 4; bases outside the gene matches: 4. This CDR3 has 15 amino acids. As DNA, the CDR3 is TGTGCCAGCAGCTTACAGGACAGGGCCGGAAACACCATATATTTT. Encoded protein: CASSLQDRAGNTIYF.

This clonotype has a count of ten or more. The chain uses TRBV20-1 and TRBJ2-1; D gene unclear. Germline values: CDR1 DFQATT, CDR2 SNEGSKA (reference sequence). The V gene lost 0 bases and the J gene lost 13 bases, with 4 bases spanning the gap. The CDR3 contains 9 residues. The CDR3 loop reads CSARDPQFF. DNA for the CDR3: TGCAGTGCTAGAGATCCTCAGTTCTTC.

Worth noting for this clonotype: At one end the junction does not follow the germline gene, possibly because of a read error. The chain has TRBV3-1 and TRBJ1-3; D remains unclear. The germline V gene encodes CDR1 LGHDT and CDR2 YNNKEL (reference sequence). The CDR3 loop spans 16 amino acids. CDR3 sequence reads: CASSQIWGSSGKTIYF. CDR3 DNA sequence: TGTGCCAGCAGCCAAATATGGGGTAGCTCTGGAAAAACCATATATTTT.

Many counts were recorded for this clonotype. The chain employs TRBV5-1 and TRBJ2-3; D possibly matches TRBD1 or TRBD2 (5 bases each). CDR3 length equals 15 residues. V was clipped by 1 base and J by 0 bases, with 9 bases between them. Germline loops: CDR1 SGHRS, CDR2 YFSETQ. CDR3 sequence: CASSLNGASTDTQYF. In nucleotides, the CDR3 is TGCGCCAGCAGCTTGAACGGGGCGAGCACAGATACGCAGTATTTT.

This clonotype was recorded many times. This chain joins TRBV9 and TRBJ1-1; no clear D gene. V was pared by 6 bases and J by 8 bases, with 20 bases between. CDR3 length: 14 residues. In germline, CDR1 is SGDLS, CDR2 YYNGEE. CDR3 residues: CASTEVNRPREAFF. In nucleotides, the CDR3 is TGTGCCAGCACGGAAGTAAACCGACCCCGCGAAGCTTTCTTT.

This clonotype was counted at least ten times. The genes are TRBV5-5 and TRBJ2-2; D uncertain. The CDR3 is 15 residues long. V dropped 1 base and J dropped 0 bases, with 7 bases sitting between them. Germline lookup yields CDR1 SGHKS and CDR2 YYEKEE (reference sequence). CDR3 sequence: CASSLTNSNTGELFF. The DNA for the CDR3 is TGTGCCAGCAGCTTGACAAACTCGAACACCGGGGAGCTGTTTTTT.

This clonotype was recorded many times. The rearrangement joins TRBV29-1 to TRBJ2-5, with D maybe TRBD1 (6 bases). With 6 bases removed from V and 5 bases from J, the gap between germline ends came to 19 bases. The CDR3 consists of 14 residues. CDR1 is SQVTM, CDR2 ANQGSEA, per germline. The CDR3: CSVPQKGVMETQYF. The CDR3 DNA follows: TGCAGCGTCCCCCAAAAGGGGGTAATGGAGACCCAGTACTTC.

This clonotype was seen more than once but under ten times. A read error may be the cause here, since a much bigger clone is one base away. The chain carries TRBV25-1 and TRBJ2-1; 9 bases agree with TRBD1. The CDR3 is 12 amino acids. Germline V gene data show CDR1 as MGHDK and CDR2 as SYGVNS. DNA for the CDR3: TGTGACAGCAGGACAGGGGACAATGAGCAGTTCTTC. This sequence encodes CDSRTGDNEQFF.

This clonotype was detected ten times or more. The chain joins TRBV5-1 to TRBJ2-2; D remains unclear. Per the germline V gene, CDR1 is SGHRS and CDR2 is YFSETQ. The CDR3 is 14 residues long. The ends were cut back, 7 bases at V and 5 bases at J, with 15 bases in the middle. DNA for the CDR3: TGCGCCAGCGCCATCCCCCAGGATACCGGGGAGCTGTTTTTT. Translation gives CASAIPQDTGELFF.